This record looks at one T cell receptor (beta chain) sequence and its context. Antigen: not known. The data originate from a study of T cell repertoires in cytomegalovirus infection. Study background: Public TCR beta signatures marked donors with CMV infection and the matching HLA.

Germline-derived CDR1 and CDR2 are SQVTM and ANQGSEA. Trimming removed 5 bases from V and 9 bases from J, with 13 bases in between. There are 11 residues in the CDR3. A single record per CDR3 protein comes from TCRdb applying MiXCR to the reads. Of 900,000 to 950,000 distinct CDR3 sequences in the sample, roughly 30% were seen once. Study-level results: CMV-specific TCR beta clonotypes restricted by HLA-C were the ones dominating the ex vivo response.

The sequenced sample was cultured CD8+ T cells from PBMCs, obtained from culture after CMV antigen stimulation. The source is a human donor in good health (CMV status not recorded). Some clones in this sample may be carry-over from other donors' samples. The chain couples TRBV29-1 to TRBJ1-1, with D maybe TRBD1 (5 bases). CDR3 sequence (DNA): TGCAGCGTTCAACGGACACCTAAAGCTTTCTTT. Amino acid sequence: CSVQRTPKAFF.